Shown below are 30 T cell receptor beta chains from a single sample sequenced in a study of T cells in Graves' hyperthyroidism and ophthalmopathy. RNA transcripts yielded amplified TCR beta CDR3 regions. HTBI primers were the set used in a first-round RT-PCR of the TCR CDR3. A single record per CDR3 protein comes from TCRdb applying MiXCR to the multiplex PCR reads. The sample consists of hundreds of thousands of distinct CDR3 sequences, approximately 40% of them appearing once. The specimen was blood. The receptors derive from a man in his late teens or twenties with Graves' hyperthyroidism.

Ten or more counts support this clonotype. CDR3 sequence: CASQPGTGNQPQHF. DNA for the CDR3: TGTGCCAGCCAGCCCGGGACAGGGAATCAGCCCCAGCATTTT. The chain couples TRBV19 to TRBJ1-5; TRBD1 aligns across 9 bases. The CDR3 loop spans 14 amino acids. Looked up from germline, CDR1 is LNHDA and CDR2 is SQIVND (reference sequence). With V trimmed by 9 bases and J by 4 bases, 7 bases remained unmatched.

This clonotype was counted at least ten times. The chain has TRBV25-1 and TRBJ1-1; D is ambiguous. The V gene's germline CDR1 is MGHDK and CDR2 SYGVNS. The ends were cut back, 8 bases at V and 3 bases at J, with 10 bases in the middle. This CDR3 is built from 12 residues. CDR3 sequence: CASAESYTEAFF. DNA for the CDR3: TGTGCCAGCGCTGAATCTTACACTGAAGCTTTCTTT. Combining the CDR3 with reference TRBV25-1 and TRBJ1-1 gives the whole variable domain EADIYQTPRYLVIGTGKKITLECSQTMGHDKMYWYQQDPGMELHLIHYSYGVNSTEKGDLSSESTVSRIRTEHFPLTLESARPSHTSQYLCASAESYTEAFFGQGTRLTVV.

In its sample, this clonotype was seen once. Germline and junction disagree at one end, which may indicate a read error. The chain joins TRBV20-1 to TRBJ2-7, with D tentatively TRBD1 or TRBD2 (5 bases each). CDR1 is DFQATT, CDR2 SNEGSKA, per germline (reference sequence). The CDR3 has 14 residues. CDR3 in amino acids: CSARADRRGYGQYF. The CDR3 DNA reads TGCAGTGCTAGAGCCGACCGTCGGGGCTACGGGCAGTACTTC.

The chain is built from TRBV5-6 and TRBJ1-3; a weak D match, TRBD1 (5 bases). The ends were cut back, 1 base at V and 2 bases at J, with 10 bases in the middle. This CDR3 is 15 amino acids long. Germline V gives CDR1 SGHDT, CDR2 YYEEEE. CDR3 DNA: TGTGCCAGCAGCTTGCAGGGCTCACCTGGAAACACCATATATTTT. It is translated as CASSLQGSPGNTIYF.

V and J are TRBV20-1 and TRBJ2-5, with TRBD2 matching 7 bases. Germline-derived CDR1 and CDR2 are DFQATT and SNEGSKA (reference sequence). The CDR3 loop spans 13 amino acids. The V gene end was trimmed by 6 bases and the J gene end by 5 bases; junction bases not matched to a gene: 9. For the CDR3, the DNA is TGCAGTGCCTCCGGCAGGGAGGGGGAGACCCAGTACTTC. Translation: CSASGREGETQYF.

The V call is TRBV29-1, the J call TRBJ2-7, with D perhaps TRBD2 (6 bases). The germline V gene encodes CDR1 SQVTM and CDR2 ANQGSEA. V gave up 4 bases and J gave up 6 bases, with 10 bases separating them. The CDR3 is 11 residues long. In nucleotides, the CDR3 is TGCAGCGTTGGGGACGGGGGCGAGCAGTACTTC. Amino acids: CSVGDGGEQYF.

V usage is TRBV2 and J usage is TRBJ2-5, with 13 bases fitting TRBD2. V was pared by 6 bases and J by 7 bases, with 8 bases of the junction left unmatched. Germline V gene data show CDR1 as SNHLY and CDR2 as FYNNEI. This CDR3 is 15 amino acids long. CDR3: CASRPTLAGGVTQYF. The CDR3 nucleotides read TGTGCCAGCAGACCCACACTAGCGGGAGGGGTGACCCAGTACTTC.

This clonotype was counted only a few times. The rearrangement uses TRBV7-8 and TRBJ2-5; D ambiguous. The CDR3 covers 14 residues. Trimming left V 6 bases short and J 5 bases short, with 16 bases between. Germline V gives CDR1 SGHVS, CDR2 FQNEAQ. The CDR3 loop reads CASSTGTVRETQYF. CDR3 DNA sequence: TGTGCCAGCAGTACGGGCACAGTCAGGGAGACCCAGTACTTC.

This clonotype was detected ten times or more. The chain links TRBV20-1 to TRBJ1-1, with no clear D. The ends were cut back, 6 bases at V and 1 base at J, with 6 bases in the middle. This CDR3 has 11 amino acids. Germline V CDR1 and CDR2: DFQATT, SNEGSKA (reference sequence). In DNA, the CDR3 is TGCAGTGCAAGACCGAACACTGAAGCTTTCTTT. Protein sequence: CSARPNTEAFF.

The V and J genes are TRBV10-3 and TRBJ1-3; 7 bases are shared with TRBD1. V lost 11 bases to trimming and J lost 0 bases; unmatched junction nucleotides: 7. Germline loops: CDR1 ENHRY, CDR2 SYGVKD. The CDR3 extends over 14 amino acids. CDR3 sequence reads: CAEPGQISGNTIYF. In nucleotides, the CDR3 is TGTGCCGAACCGGGACAGATCTCTGGAAACACCATATATTTT.

The V call is TRBV13, the J call TRBJ1-3; tentative D call: TRBD1 (5 bases). The CDR3 sequence is 15 residues long. CDR1 and CDR2 (germline): PRHDT, FYEKMQ (reference sequence). The germline V and J ends were trimmed by 0 bases and 2 bases, with 8 bases remaining between them. This CDR3 is CASSLGQGTGNTIYF. The CDR3 DNA is TGTGCCAGCAGCTTAGGCCAGGGTACTGGAAACACCATATATTTT. Together with reference TRBV13 and TRBJ1-3, the CDR3 gives the full variable domain: AAGVIQSPRHLIKEKRETATLKCYPIPRHDTVYWYQQGPGQDPQFLISFYEKMQSDKGSIPDRFSAQQFSDYHSELNMSSLELGDSALYFCASSLGQGTGNTIYFGEGSWLTVV.

With respect to this clonotype: At one boundary the junction diverges from the germline segment, which might be a read error. The rearrangement links TRBV7-2 to TRBJ2-7; 7 positions agree with TRBD1. Germline V CDR1 and CDR2: SGHTA, FQGNSA. This CDR3 is 15 amino acids long. CDR3 sequence (DNA): TGTGCCAGCAGCCCCACGTACAGGGGATCCTACGTGCAGTACTTC. Translation: CASSPTYRGSYVQYF.

The genes are TRBV25-1 and TRBJ1-2; TRBD1 matches 7 bases. The germline CDR1 and CDR2 sequences are MGHDK and SYGVNS. V shed 3 bases, J shed 4 bases, and the junction held 8 bases outside the gene matches. CDR3 length: 15 amino acids. The CDR3 DNA sequence: TGTGCCAGCAGTGATGAAGGACCAGGGGGCTATGGCTACACCTTC. This codes for CASSDEGPGGYGYTF.

This clonotype has at least ten counts. DNA for the CDR3: TGTGCCAGCAGAAAAACAGGGCAAGAGACCCAGTACTTC. This encodes CASRKTGQETQYF. V and J are TRBV7-2 and TRBJ2-5; D possibly corresponds to TRBD1 (6 bases). Germline assignment: CDR1 SGHTA and CDR2 FQGNSA. Trimming removed 6 bases at V and 2 bases at J, with 10 bases between. The CDR3 sequence is 13 residues long.

This clonotype was seen repeatedly, ten times or more. This rearrangement joins TRBV2 to TRBJ1-2; 8 bases agree with TRBD1. This CDR3 region has 14 residues. V was clipped by 8 bases and J by 2 bases; unmatched bases: 7. Per germline, CDR1 SNHLY and CDR2 FYNNEI. The CDR3 DNA follows: TGTGCCAGCGTCGGACAGGGTGGGAACTATGGCTACACCTTC. This gives the protein CASVGQGGNYGYTF.

The V call is TRBV7-9, the J call TRBJ1-4, with 7 bases matching TRBD1. The CDR3 length is 15 residues. Losses at the gene ends were 3 bases for V and 5 bases for J; bases not matched to a gene: 6. CDR1 and CDR2 from the germline V gene are SEHNR and FQNEAQ (reference sequence). The CDR3 region is CASSLAGTENEKLFF. The CDR3 coding sequence is TGTGCCAGCAGCTTGGCGGGGACAGAGAATGAAAAACTGTTTTTT.

Comment on this clonotype: It may be a read error: a sequence one base away is much more abundant. The final CDR3 position lacks the conserved phenylalanine or tryptophan, pointing to a likely read error. The chain uses TRBV2 and TRBJ2-5; 9 nucleotides match TRBD1. CDR1 and CDR2 (germline): SNHLY, FYNNEI. This CDR3 spans 14 amino acids. J gave up 2 bases and V 5 bases, and 3 bases lay outside the gene matches. The DNA of the CDR3 is TGTGCCAGCAGTACGACAGGGGGGCAAGAGACCCAGTACCTC. This translates into CASSTTGGQETQYL.

This clonotype was seen at least ten times. The rearrangement joins TRBV6-5 to TRBJ2-7, with 9 nucleotides matching TRBD1. Germline CDR1 reads MNHEY; CDR2 reads SVGAGI. This CDR3 has 14 amino acids. The J segment lost 4 bases and the V segment lost 5 bases, leaving 6 bases of the junction unmatched. The CDR3 protein is CASSLQGASYEQYF. CDR3 bases: TGTGCCAGCAGTCTACAGGGGGCATCGTACGAGCAGTACTTC.

This clonotype was counted many times. The chain employs TRBV10-3 and TRBJ2-7, with unresolved D. V lost 0 bases and J lost 3, with 3 bases in between. The CDR3 runs to 12 residues. Germline CDR1 reads ENHRY; CDR2 reads SYGVKD. CDR3 nucleotide sequence: TGTGCCATCAGTGAGTCCTACTACGAGCAGTACTTC. This encodes CAISESYYEQYF.

The rearrangement links TRBV5-1 to TRBJ2-5; weak D call: TRBD1 (7 bases). The germline gives CDR1 SGHRS, CDR2 YFSETQ. V was trimmed by 7 bases and J by 5 bases, leaving 15 bases between them. The length of the CDR3 is 13 residues. CDR3 loop: CASLNPGGETQYF. Here the CDR3 DNA reads TGCGCCAGCCTAAACCCAGGGGGGGAGACCCAGTACTTC.

This clonotype was counted between two and nine times. This chain uses TRBV20-1 with TRBJ2-5; the match to TRBD2 covers 7 bases. The CDR3 has 14 residues. Unmatched junction bases numbered 6, after V lost 0 bases and J lost 5 bases. Per the germline V gene, CDR1 is DFQATT and CDR2 is SNEGSKA (reference sequence). The CDR3 DNA follows: TGCAGTGCTAGAGATTATCTAGCGGCGGAGACCCAGTACTTC. It codes for CSARDYLAAETQYF.

There are many counts of this clonotype. Germline is not matched at one junction end, which may reflect a read error. This rearrangement joins TRBV5-1 to TRBJ2-7; D is unresolved. CDR3 length equals 12 residues. Looked up from germline, CDR1 is SGHRS and CDR2 is YFSETQ. This chain's CDR3 is CASSFRTDEQYF. The DNA for the CDR3 is TGCGCCAGCAGCTTCAGGACGGACGAACAGTACTTC. The whole variable domain, filled in from reference TRBV5-1 and TRBJ2-7, reads KAGVTQTPRYLIKTRGQQVTLSCSPISGHRSVSWYQQTPGQGLQFLFEYFSETQRNKGNFPGRFSGRQFSNSRSEMNVSTLELGDSALYLCASSFRTDEQYFGPGTRLTVT.

This chain links TRBV7-2 with TRBJ1-1; D unclear. The CDR3 consists of 15 residues. In germline, CDR1 is SGHTA, CDR2 FQGNSA. Trimming left V 2 bases short and J 4 bases short, with 14 bases between. DNA of the CDR3: TGTGCCAGCAGCTTAATGAGAGGGCCAGGCACTGAAGCTTTCTTT. Protein sequence: CASSLMRGPGTEAFF.

The V gene is TRBV14, the J gene TRBJ2-5, with 7 positions matching TRBD1. With V trimmed by 4 bases and J by 8 bases, 7 bases remained unmatched. The CDR3 spans 13 residues. Germline CDR1 reads SGHDN; CDR2 reads FVKESK. The CDR3 nucleotides read TGTGCCAGCAGCCGGACAGGTTTGGGAACCCAGTACTTC. Translating gives CASSRTGLGTQYF. Using reference TRBV14 and TRBJ2-5 for the parts outside the CDR3, the full variable domain is EAGVTQFPSHSVIEKGQTVTLRCDPISGHDNLYWYRRVMGKEIKFLLHFVKESKQDESGMPNNRFLAERTGGTYSTLKVQPAELEDSGVYFCASSRTGLGTQYFGPGTRLLVL.

As to this clonotype: One end of the junction fails to match germline, which may point to a read error. The gene calls are TRBV15 and TRBJ2-7, with D perhaps given as TRBD1 or TRBD2 (6 bases each). The CDR3 contains 15 residues. Germline assignment: CDR1 LNHNV and CDR2 YYDKDF (reference sequence). The CDR3 region is CAASRGGGTNYEQYF. The CDR3 DNA follows: TGTGCCGCCAGCAGAGGAGGGGGAACTAACTACGAGCAGTACTTC.

This clonotype has more than one count but fewer than ten. The rearrangement links TRBV19 to TRBJ2-7; perhaps TRBD2 as D (5 bases). This CDR3 contains 16 residues. Trimming left V 4 bases short and J 5 bases short, with 21 bases between. CDR1 and CDR2 (germline): LNHDA, SQIVND (reference sequence). The CDR3 is CASSTEPSPTLHEQYF. The CDR3, as DNA: TGTGCCAGTAGTACTGAGCCTAGCCCCACCCTACACGAGCAGTACTTC.

This clonotype has more than one count but fewer than ten. This sequence joins TRBV7-9 and TRBJ2-5, with 9 bases aligning to TRBD1. The germline V gene encodes CDR1 SEHNR and CDR2 FQNEAQ (reference sequence). V lost 5 bases to trimming and J lost 3 bases; unmatched junction nucleotides: 10. This CDR3 is built from 16 residues. This CDR3 reads CASSIPPGQGEETQYF. CDR3 sequence (DNA): TGTGCCAGCAGCATACCTCCGGGACAGGGAGAAGAGACCCAGTACTTC.

In its sample, this clonotype was seen a few times. The CDR3 is CASTHEGGYGYTF. As DNA, the CDR3 is TGTGCCAGCACACACGAGGGTGGCTATGGCTACACCTTC. The chain joins TRBV19 to TRBJ1-2; D uncertain. The CDR3 totals 13 residues. With 9 bases removed from V and 4 bases from J, the gap between germline ends came to 15 bases. In germline, CDR1 is LNHDA, CDR2 SQIVND (reference sequence).

A single count supports this clonotype. V and J are TRBV2 and TRBJ2-3; tentative D call: TRBD2 (6 bases). Trimming removed 4 bases from V and 5 bases from J, with 25 bases in between. Germline V CDR1 and CDR2: SNHLY, FYNNEI. The CDR3 is 18 residues long. This CDR3 reads CASSVSLAGTEDGDTQYF. CDR3 in DNA: TGTGCCAGCAGTGTATCTCTTGCGGGGACGGAGGATGGAGATACGCAGTATTTT.

The V and J genes are TRBV5-1 and TRBJ1-1, with TRBD1 identical over 7 bases. Trimming at V came to 4 bases and at J to 8 bases, leaving 8 bases not matched to a gene. The CDR3 is 13 residues long. The germline V gene has CDR1 SGHRS and CDR2 YFSETQ. CDR3 in DNA: TGCGCCAGCAGCCCCCCCTCGACAGGGGAAGCTTTCTTT. Protein product: CASSPPSTGEAFF.